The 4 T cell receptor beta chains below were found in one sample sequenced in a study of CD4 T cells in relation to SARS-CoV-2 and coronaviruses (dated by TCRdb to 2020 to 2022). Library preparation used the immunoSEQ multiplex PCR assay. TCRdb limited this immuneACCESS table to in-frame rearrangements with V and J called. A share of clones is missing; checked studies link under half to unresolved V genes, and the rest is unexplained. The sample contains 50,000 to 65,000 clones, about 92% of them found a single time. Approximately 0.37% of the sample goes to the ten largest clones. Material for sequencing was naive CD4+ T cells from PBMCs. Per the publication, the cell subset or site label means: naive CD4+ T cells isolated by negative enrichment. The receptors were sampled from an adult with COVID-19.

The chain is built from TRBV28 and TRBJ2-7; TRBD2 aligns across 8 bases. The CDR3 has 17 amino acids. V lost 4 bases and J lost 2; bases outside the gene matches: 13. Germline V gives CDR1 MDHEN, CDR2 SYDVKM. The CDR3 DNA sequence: TGTGCCAGCAGTTCCCCGAGGAGCGGGAGAGGAACCTACGAGCAGTACTTC. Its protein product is CASSSPRSGRGTYEQYF. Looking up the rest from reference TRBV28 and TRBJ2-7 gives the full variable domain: DVKVTQSSRYLVKRTGEKVFLECVQDMDHENMFWYRQDPGLGLRLIYFSYDVKMKEKGDIPEGYSVSREKKERFSLILESASTNQTSMYLCASSSPRSGRGTYEQYFGPGTRLTVT.

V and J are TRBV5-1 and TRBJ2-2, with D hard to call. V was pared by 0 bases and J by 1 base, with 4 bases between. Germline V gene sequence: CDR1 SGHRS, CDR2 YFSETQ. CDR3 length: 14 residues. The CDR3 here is CASSLVGNTGELFF. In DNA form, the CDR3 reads TGCGCCAGCAGCTTGGTAGGGAACACCGGGGAGCTGTTTTTT.

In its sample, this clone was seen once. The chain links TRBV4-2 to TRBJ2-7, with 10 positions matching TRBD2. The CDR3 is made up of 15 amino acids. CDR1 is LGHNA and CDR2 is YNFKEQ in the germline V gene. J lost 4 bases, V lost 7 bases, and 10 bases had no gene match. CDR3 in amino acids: CASMVRTSGFYEQYF. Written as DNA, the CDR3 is TGTGCCAGCATGGTGAGGACTAGCGGCTTTTACGAGCAGTACTTC.

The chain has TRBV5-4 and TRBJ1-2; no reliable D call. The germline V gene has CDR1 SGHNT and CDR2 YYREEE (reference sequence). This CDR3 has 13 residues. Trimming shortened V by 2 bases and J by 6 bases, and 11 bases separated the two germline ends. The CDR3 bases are TGTGCCAGCAGCTTTCCGGGAAAGGATGGCTACACCTTC. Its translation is CASSFPGKDGYTF.